This TCR beta chain was documented in a study of T cells and copy number aberrations in small-cell lung cancer. The study's findings and limits: The tissue was entirely formalin-fixed and paraffin-embedded, which is known to produce sequencing artifacts.

Each donor had smoking or heavy second-hand smoke exposure. Some clones are missing from TCRdb's copy, which holds only in-frame ones; the method was immunoSEQ multiplex PCR. Counted here are fewer than 8,500 clones, roughly three quarters occurring once; the ten biggest clones make up 9.4%. Points on this clone: Its cognate antigen is unknown.

The germline V gene has CDR1 MNHEY and CDR2 SMNVEV (reference sequence). CDR3 length: 20 residues. J was trimmed by 2 bases and V by 5 bases; bases with no gene match: 15. This clonotype was sampled from a woman in her 70s with small cell lung cancer. Some clones in this sample may be carry-over from other donors' samples. The chain couples TRBV27 to TRBJ2-3, with TRBD2 identical over 14 bases. The sequenced material came from normal tissue next to the tumor. CDR3 sequence: CASSPLGQPGLAGVTDTQYF. The CDR3 DNA is TGTGCCAGCAGTCCCCTGGGACAGCCGGGACTAGCGGGAGTCACAGATACGCAGTATTTT.